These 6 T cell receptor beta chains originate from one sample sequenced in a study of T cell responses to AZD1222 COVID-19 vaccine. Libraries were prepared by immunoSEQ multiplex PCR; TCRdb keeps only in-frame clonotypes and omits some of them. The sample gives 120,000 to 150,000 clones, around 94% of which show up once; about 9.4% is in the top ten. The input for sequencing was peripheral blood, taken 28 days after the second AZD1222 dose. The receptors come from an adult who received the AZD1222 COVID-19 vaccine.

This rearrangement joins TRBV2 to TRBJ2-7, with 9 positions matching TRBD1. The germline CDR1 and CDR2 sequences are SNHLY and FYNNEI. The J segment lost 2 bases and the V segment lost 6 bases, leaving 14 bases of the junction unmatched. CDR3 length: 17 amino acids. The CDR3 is CASSGSWDRVSPYEQYV. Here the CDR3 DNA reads TGTGCCAGCAGCGGTTCGTGGGACAGGGTATCCCCCTACGAGCAGTACGTC.

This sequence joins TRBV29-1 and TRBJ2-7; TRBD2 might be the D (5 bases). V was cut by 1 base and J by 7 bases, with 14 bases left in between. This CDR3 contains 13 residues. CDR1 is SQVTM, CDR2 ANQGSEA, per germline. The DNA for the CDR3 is TGCAGCGTTGAAGTAAAGGGCCGGGGTGAGCAGTACTTC. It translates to CSVEVKGRGEQYF.

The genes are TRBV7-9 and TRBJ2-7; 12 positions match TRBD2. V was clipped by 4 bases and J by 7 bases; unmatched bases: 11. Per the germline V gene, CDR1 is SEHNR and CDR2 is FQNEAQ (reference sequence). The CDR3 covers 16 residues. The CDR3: CASSYWTSGAEWEQYV. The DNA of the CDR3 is TGTGCCAGCAGCTACTGGACTAGCGGGGCAGAGTGGGAGCAGTACGTC.

CDR3: CASSPRTSGGDTQYF. As DNA, the CDR3 is TGTGCCAGCAGCCCCCGGACTAGCGGGGGGGATACGCAGTATTTT. The chain employs TRBV7-2 and TRBJ2-3, with 14 bases identical to TRBD2. CDR1 and CDR2 (germline): SGHTA, FQGNSA. Germline trimming cut 5 bases from V and 6 bases from J; bases unmatched to any gene: 4. The length of the CDR3 is 15 residues.

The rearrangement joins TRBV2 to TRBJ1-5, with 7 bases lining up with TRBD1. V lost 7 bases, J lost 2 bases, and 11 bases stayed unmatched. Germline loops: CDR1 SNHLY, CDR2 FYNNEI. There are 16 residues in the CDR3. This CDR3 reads CASNADRVGGNQPQHF. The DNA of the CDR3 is TGTGCCAGCAATGCCGACAGGGTGGGGGGCAATCAGCCCCAGCATTTT.

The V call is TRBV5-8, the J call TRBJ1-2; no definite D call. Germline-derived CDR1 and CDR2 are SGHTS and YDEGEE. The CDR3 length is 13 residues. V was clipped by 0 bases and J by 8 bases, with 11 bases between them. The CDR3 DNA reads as TGTGCCAGCAGCTTGGAAGTAATGTCCGGCTACACCTTC. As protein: CASSLEVMSGYTF. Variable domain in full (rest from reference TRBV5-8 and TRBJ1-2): EAGVTQSPTHLIKTRGQQATLRCSPISGHTSVYWYQQALGLGLQFLLWYDEGEERNRGNFPPRFSGRQFPNYSSELNVNALELEDSALYLCASSLEVMSGYTFGSGTRLTVV.